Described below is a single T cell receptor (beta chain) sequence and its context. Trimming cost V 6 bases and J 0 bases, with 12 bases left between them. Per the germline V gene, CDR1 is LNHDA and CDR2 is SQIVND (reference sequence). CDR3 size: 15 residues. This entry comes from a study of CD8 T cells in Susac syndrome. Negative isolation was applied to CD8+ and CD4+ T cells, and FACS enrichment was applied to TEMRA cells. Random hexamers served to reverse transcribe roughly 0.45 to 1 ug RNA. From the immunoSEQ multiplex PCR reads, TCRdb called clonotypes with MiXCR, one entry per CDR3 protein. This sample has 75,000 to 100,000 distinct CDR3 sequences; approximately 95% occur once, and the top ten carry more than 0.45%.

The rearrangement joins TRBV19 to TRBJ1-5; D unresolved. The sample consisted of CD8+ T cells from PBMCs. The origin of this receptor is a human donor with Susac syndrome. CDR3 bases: TGTGCCAGTAGCACGGGCAGCTATAGCAATCAGCCCCAGCATTTT. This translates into CASSTGSYSNQPQHF.